These T cell receptor beta chains were read from a single sample in a study of cytomegalovirus exposure and HLA in healthy donors. Only in-frame clones appear in the TCRdb table, and some are missing; sequencing was by immunoSEQ multiplex PCR. The sample lists about 150,000 clones; about 9.1% were seen once. Sequenced input: PBMCs. The source of these receptors is a woman between 40 and 50 years old in good health and CMV-seropositive. The CDR3 runs from the conserved cysteine through the conserved F or W. D genes are given only for firm matches. Some rows mark clone size as missing; the rest say once, few, many or name a class of expanded clone.

-	few	TRBV6-6	TRBJ1-2	CASSPGISGYTF	TGTGCCAGCAGCCCGGGGATTAGCGGCTACACCTTC
-	-	TRBV19	TRBJ1-3	CASSIYRSSGNTIYF	TGTGCCAGTAGTATTTACAGGAGCTCTGGAAACACCATATATTTT
-	-	TRBV19	TRBJ1-6	CASSTGEGSPLHF	TGTGCCAGTAGTACTGGGGAGGGTTCACCCCTCCACTTT
-	-	TRBV7-2	TRBJ1-5	CASSLVPGYPQEPQHF	TGTGCCAGCAGCTTAGTCCCAGGGTACCCTCAAGAGCCCCAGCATTTT
-	few	TRBV7-2	TRBJ1-2	CASSPVGGTNYGYTF	TGTGCCAGCAGCCCCGTCGGGGGAACTAACTATGGCTACACCTTC
-	-	TRBV5-1	TRBJ1-1	CASSLAWPRETEAFF	TGCGCCAGCAGCTTGGCCTGGCCACGGGAGACTGAAGCTTTCTTT
TRBD2	-	TRBV5-1	TRBJ2-7	CASSLMGGNFYEQYF	TGCGCCAGCAGCTTAATGGGGGGGAACTTCTACGAGCAGTACTTC
-	few	TRBV11-2	TRBJ1-1	CASSPDFVAEAFF	TGTGCCAGCAGCCCGGACTTCGTAGCTGAAGCTTTCTTT
-	-	TRBV9	TRBJ1-6	CASSVEDFSISSYNSPLHF	TGTGCCAGCAGCGTAGAAGACTTCTCAATAAGCTCCTATAATTCACCCCTCCACTTT
-	-	TRBV29-1	TRBJ2-7	CSVEEKGHYEQYF	TGCAGCGTTGAAGAGAAGGGGCACTACGAGCAGTACTTC
-	-	TRBV5-1	TRBJ1-1	CASSLRGGNTEAFF	TGCGCCAGCAGCTTGAGGGGTGGGAACACTGAAGCTTTCTTT
-	few	TRBV2	TRBJ1-5	CASSEGGPNQPQHF	TGTGCCAGCAGTGAAGGTGGCCCCAATCAGCCCCAGCATTTT
TRBD2	-	TRBV9	TRBJ2-5	CASSLAGEGTQYF	TGTGCCAGCAGCCTAGCCGGGGAGGGGACCCAGTACTTC
-	few	TRBV5-6	TRBJ2-6	CASSLELSGANVLTF	TGTGCCAGCAGCTTGGAACTCTCTGGGGCCAACGTCCTGACTTTC
TRBD2	-	TRBV11-1	TRBJ2-7	CASSHTRGDRYEQYF	TGTGCCAGCAGCCATACGCGGGGGGATCGCTACGAGCAGTACTTC
-	-	TRBV19	TRBJ2-6	CASRAERTGANVLTF	TGTGCCAGTAGGGCCGAGAGGACTGGGGCCAACGTCCTGACTTTC
TRBD1	-	TRBV7-2	TRBJ1-2	CASSPRGQNPYGYTF	TGTGCCAGCAGCCCCCGGGGACAGAACCCCTATGGCTACACCTTC
TRBD1	-	TRBV5-5	TRBJ2-7	CASSPGQSYEQYF	TGTGCCAGCAGCCCGGGACAGAGCTACGAGCAGTACTTC
TRBD1	few	TRBV7-3	TRBJ1-1	CASSKGQGLEAFF	TGTGCCAGCAGTAAGGGACAGGGGCTTGAAGCTTTCTTT
-	-	TRBV2	TRBJ1-2	CASGASGVGGYTF	TGTGCCAGCGGAGCGTCAGGGGTAGGAGGCTACACCTTC
-	few	TRBV4-3	TRBJ1-1	CASSQGVKDNWRTEAFF	TGCGCCAGCAGCCAAGGGGTTAAGGATAATTGGAGGACTGAAGCTTTCTTT
TRBD2	few	TRBV11-2	TRBJ2-1	CASRVSGSSYNEQFF	TGTGCCAGCAGAGTTAGCGGGAGCTCCTACAATGAGCAGTTCTTC
-	-	TRBV20-1	TRBJ1-1	CSATRGNEAFF	TGCAGTGCTACCCGAGGGAATGAAGCTTTCTTT
-	-	TRBV5-1	TRBJ1-4	CASSLVGSDILEANEKLFF	TGCGCCAGCAGCTTGGTCGGATCGGATATTCTGGAGGCTAATGAAAAACTGTTTTTT
TRBD1	many	TRBV5-1	TRBJ1-2	CASSSLKGQGTGDGYTF	TGCGCCAGCAGCTCACTTAAGGGACAGGGGACAGGAGATGGCTACACCTTC
TRBD2	many	TRBV27	TRBJ2-2	CASSLSPGGNTGELFF	TGTGCCAGCAGTTTATCCCCGGGAGGAAACACCGGGGAGCTGTTTTTT
-	few	TRBV6-1	TRBJ1-5	CASSVEGQSNQPQHF	TGTGCCAGCAGTGTGGAGGGGCAAAGCAATCAGCCCCAGCATTTT
-	-	TRBV6-5	TRBJ1-2	CASSYGQVNYGYTF	TGTGCCAGCAGTTACGGGCAGGTTAACTATGGCTACACCTTC
TRBD2	-	TRBV6-5	TRBJ2-1	CASRRAGGKDEQFF	TGTGCCAGCAGGCGTGCGGGGGGGAAGGATGAGCAGTTCTTC
TRBD2	-	TRBV7-8	TRBJ2-5	CASSLETAGGHQETQYF	TGTGCCAGCAGCTTAGAAACGGCGGGGGGACACCAAGAGACCCAGTACTTC
TRBD2	few	TRBV7-6	TRBJ2-1	CASRKGVAGERSEQFF	TGTGCCAGCAGGAAAGGGGTTGCGGGGGAACGGAGTGAGCAGTTCTTC
TRBD2	-	TRBV5-4	TRBJ2-1	CASSLAGLYNEQFF	TGTGCCAGCAGCTTGGCGGGACTATACAATGAGCAGTTCTTC